This TCR beta chain was found in a study of blood T cell repertoires in COVID-19. Study context: Some COVID-19 samples were acute and others convalescent; all came from the United States, Italy and Spain. T cells, B-cell-depleted T cells, or PBMCs provided the cDNA or gDNA that served as material.

Everyone who took part was roughly 18 to 89 years old, and they came from 24 US areas. The method was immunoSEQ multiplex PCR; TCRdb's version includes in-frame clones alone and lacks a portion of them. The sample consists of over 200,000 clones, nearly 90% of them appearing once. The CDR3 is made up of 16 amino acids. V dropped 0 bases and J dropped 1; count of bases not matched to a gene: 4. Germline V gives CDR1 MNHEY, CDR2 SVGAGI. This sequence was found in a man aged 25 to 45 who had been exposed to COVID-19. The J gene is TRBJ2-5, the V gene TRBV6-5, with TRBD2 identical over 8 bases. The sample consisted of PBMCs or T cells enriched from blood (not recorded which). The CDR3 here is CASSYSWRGVQETQYF. For the CDR3, the DNA is TGTGCCAGCAGTTACTCGTGGCGGGGGGTCCAAGAGACCCAGTACTTC.